This TCR beta chain was profiled in a study of human T cells and chemical hapten exposure. As for the study in general: Sensitization was performed using 2% DPC on a 2 cm by 2 cm upper inner arm skin site. 0.01% DPC was applied to the upper back in patch tests, which were read at 6 days.

Trimming cost V 4 bases and J 5 bases, with 17 bases left between them. This CDR3 spans 14 amino acids. CDR1 is SQVTM, CDR2 ANQGSEA, per germline. Methods used by the authors: Samples had a median of 95,638 TCRs, ranging roughly 20,000 to 690,600. TCRdb independently ran MiXCR on the RACE reads; one entry per CDR3 protein. The V and J calls shown here were made by TCRdb, not taken from the authors' results. The sample records 30,000 to 40,000 distinct CDR3 sequences, approximately 7.6% being singletons. Time point described: pre-sensitization, week 0. Indicated treatment: therapeutic diphenylcyclopropenone sensitization with weekly scalp DPC. This clonotype has only a few counts. Its antigen is undetermined. Study-wide results and limits: Expanded TCRs were compared with controls, and the expanded TCRs formed significantly more large CDR3 similarity clusters.

The chain employs TRBV29-1 and TRBJ1-1; D might be TRBD1 (5 bases). Sequences were derived from whole blood, sampled in connection with sensitization to the hapten diphenylcyclopropenone (DPC). This clonotype was obtained from a woman between 50 and 59 years old with alopecia areata. Some clones in this sample may be carry-over from other donors' samples. The CDR3 bases are TGCAGCGTTGGACTGCAGGGAAGGACAACTGAAGCTTTCTTT. The encoded protein is CSVGLQGRTTEAFF.